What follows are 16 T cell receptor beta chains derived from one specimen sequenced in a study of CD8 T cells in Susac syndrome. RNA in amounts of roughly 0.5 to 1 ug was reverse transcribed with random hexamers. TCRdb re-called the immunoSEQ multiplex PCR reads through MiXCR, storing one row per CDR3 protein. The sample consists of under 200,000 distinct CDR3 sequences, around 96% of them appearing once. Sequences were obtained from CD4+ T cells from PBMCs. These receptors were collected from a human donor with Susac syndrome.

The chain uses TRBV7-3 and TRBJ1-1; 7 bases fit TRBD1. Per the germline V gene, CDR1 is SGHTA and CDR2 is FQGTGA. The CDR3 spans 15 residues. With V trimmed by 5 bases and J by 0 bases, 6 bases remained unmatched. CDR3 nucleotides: TGTGCCAGCAGCGAACAGGGGATTGTGAACACTGAAGCTTTCTTT. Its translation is CASSEQGIVNTEAFF.

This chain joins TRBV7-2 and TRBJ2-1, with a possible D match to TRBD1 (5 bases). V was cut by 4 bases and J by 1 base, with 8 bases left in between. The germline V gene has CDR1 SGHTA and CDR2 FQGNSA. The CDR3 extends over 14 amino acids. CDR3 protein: CASSSTDSYNEQFF. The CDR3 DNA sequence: TGTGCCAGCAGCTCGACAGATTCCTACAATGAGCAGTTCTTC.

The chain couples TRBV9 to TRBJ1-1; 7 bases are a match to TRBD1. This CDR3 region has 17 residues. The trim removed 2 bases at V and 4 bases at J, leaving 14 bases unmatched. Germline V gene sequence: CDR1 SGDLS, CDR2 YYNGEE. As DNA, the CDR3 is TGTGCCAGCAGCGTCGGACAGGACCCGAAGAGGGGCACTGAAGCTTTCTTT. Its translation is CASSVGQDPKRGTEAFF.

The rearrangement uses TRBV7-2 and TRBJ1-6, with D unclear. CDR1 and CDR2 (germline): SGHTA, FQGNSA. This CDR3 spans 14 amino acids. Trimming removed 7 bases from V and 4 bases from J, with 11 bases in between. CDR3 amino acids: CASTLQQYNSPLHF. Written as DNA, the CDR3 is TGTGCCAGCACCTTGCAACAGTATAATTCACCCCTCCACTTT.

The DNA of the CDR3 is TGTGCCAGCAGCCAACAAGGGGGCGAGTACAATGAGCAGTTCTTC. Protein sequence: CASSQQGGEYNEQFF. The chain has TRBV3-1 and TRBJ2-1; 7 bases match TRBD1. The V gene end was trimmed by 2 bases and the J gene end by 4 bases; junction bases not matched to a gene: 5. CDR1 and CDR2 from the germline V gene are LGHDT and YNNKEL (reference sequence). This CDR3 has 15 amino acids.

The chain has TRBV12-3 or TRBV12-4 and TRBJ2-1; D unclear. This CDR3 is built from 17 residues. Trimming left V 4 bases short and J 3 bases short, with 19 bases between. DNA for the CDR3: TGTGCCAGCAGTTACTCTTTGACGACACCCAGCTACAATGAGCAGTTCTTC. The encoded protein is CASSYSLTTPSYNEQFF.

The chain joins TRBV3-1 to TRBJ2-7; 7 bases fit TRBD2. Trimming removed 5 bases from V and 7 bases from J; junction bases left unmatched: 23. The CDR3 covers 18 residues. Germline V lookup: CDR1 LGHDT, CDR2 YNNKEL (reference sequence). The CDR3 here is CASSSRPGTGTKPLEQYF. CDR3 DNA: TGTGCCAGCAGCTCCCGACCGGGAACCGGGACTAAGCCCCTGGAGCAGTACTTC.

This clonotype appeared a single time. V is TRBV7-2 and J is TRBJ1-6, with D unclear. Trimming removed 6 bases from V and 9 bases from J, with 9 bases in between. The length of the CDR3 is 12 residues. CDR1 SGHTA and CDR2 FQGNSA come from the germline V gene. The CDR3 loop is CASRPDLSPLHF. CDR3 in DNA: TGTGCCAGCAGGCCGGACCTTTCACCCCTCCACTTT.

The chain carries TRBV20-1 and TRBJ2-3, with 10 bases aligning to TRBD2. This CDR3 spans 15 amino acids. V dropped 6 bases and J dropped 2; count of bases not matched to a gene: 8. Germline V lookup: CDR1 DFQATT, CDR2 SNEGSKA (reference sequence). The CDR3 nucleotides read TGCAGTGCGGTCAGGACTAGCGGATTCACAGATACGCAGTATTTT. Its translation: CSAVRTSGFTDTQYF.

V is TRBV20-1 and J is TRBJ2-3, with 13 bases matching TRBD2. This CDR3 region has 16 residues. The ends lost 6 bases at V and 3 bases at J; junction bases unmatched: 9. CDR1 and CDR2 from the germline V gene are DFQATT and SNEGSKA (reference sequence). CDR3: CSAGLAGVVITDTQYF. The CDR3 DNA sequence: TGCAGTGCAGGACTAGCGGGAGTCGTCATTACAGATACGCAGTATTTT.

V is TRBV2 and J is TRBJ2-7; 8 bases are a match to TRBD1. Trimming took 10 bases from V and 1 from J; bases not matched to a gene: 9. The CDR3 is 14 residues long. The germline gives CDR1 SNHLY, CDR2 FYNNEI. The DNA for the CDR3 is TGTGCCACCAGACGGACAGGGACTTCCTACGAGCAGTACTTC. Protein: CATRRTGTSYEQYF.

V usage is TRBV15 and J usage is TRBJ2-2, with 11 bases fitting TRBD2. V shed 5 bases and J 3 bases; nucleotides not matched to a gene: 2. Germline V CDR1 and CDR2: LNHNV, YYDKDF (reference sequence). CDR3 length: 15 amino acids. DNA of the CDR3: TGTGCCACCAGCCGTAGCGGGAGGGACACCGGGGAGCTGTTTTTT. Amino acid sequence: CATSRSGRDTGELFF.

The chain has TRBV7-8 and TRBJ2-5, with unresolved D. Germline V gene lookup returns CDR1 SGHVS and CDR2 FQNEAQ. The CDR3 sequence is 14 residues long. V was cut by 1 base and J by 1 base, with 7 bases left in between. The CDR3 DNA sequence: TGTGCCAGCAGCTTAGTTAGACGCCAAGAGACCCAGTACTTC. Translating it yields CASSLVRRQETQYF.

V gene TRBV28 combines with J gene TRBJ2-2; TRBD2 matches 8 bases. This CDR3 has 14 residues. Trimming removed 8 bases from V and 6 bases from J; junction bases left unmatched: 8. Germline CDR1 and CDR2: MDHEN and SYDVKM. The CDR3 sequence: CASGQAGEAGELFF. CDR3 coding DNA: TGTGCCAGCGGGCAAGCGGGAGAGGCCGGGGAGCTGTTTTTT.

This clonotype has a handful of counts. CDR3 residues: CSASYNEQFF. The CDR3 DNA follows: TGCAGTGCGAGTTACAATGAGCAGTTCTTC. J is TRBJ2-1 and V is TRBV20-1; D unresolved. The CDR3 consists of 10 residues. Germline CDR1 reads DFQATT; CDR2 reads SNEGSKA (reference sequence). The V gene lost 6 bases and the J gene lost 4 bases, with 4 bases spanning the gap.

As DNA, the CDR3 is TGTGCCAGCACAGGAAGGGCCCGGACCCAGTACTTC. Protein product: CASTGRARTQYF. The genes are TRBV7-9 and TRBJ2-5; no clear D gene. The CDR3 consists of 12 residues. Trimming cost V 7 bases and J 7 bases, with 13 bases left between them. Germline-derived CDR1 and CDR2 are SEHNR and FQNEAQ (reference sequence).